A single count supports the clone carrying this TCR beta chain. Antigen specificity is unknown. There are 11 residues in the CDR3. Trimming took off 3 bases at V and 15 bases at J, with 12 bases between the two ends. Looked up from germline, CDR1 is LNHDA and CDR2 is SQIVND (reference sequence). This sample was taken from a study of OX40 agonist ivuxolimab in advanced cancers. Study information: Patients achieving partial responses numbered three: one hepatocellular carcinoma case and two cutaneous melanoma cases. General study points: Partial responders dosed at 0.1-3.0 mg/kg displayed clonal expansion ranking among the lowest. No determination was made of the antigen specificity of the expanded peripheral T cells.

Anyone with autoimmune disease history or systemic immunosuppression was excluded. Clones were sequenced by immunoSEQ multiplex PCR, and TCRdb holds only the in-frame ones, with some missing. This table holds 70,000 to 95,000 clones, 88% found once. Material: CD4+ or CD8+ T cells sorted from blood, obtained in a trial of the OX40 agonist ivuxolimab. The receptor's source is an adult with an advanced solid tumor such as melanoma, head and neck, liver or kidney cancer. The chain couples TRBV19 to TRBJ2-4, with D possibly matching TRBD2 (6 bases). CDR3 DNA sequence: TGTGCCAGTAGTATCGCGGGAAGGGTGTACTTC. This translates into CASSIAGRVYF.